This entry lists 18 T cell receptor beta chains sequenced from one sample in a study of blood T cell repertoires in COVID-19. The repertoire was sequenced with immunoSEQ multiplex PCR; TCRdb's copy has only in-frame clones and lacks some. This sample carries about 190,000 clones, more than 80% of them seen once, and the ten largest clones take 0.5% to 0.65%. Sequencing was carried out using peripheral blood. These receptors all stem from a man between 50 and 59 years old with acute or convalescent COVID-19.

The chain couples TRBV19 to TRBJ2-7; 14 nucleotides align to TRBD2. The CDR3 has 16 residues. With 4 bases clipped from V and 3 bases from J, the junction kept 5 bases outside the gene matches. Germline CDR1 and CDR2: LNHDA and SQIVND (reference sequence). The CDR3 DNA sequence: TGTGCCAGTAGTAGCGTCGGGACTAGCGGGAGCTACGAGCAGTACTTC. This encodes CASSSVGTSGSYEQYF.

The gene calls are TRBV4-1 and TRBJ1-1; no firm D call. The CDR3 sequence is 13 residues long. CDR1 and CDR2 from the germline V gene are MGHRA and YSYEKL. Trimming removed 4 bases from V and 3 bases from J, with 9 bases in between. The DNA of the CDR3 is TGCGCCAGCAGCCCTGTCCCGGACACTGAAGCTTTCTTT. Protein: CASSPVPDTEAFF.

This clone occurred once. The genes are TRBV19 and TRBJ1-5, with 8 bases fitting TRBD1. Germline V CDR1 and CDR2: LNHDA, SQIVND (reference sequence). This CDR3 contains 16 residues. The junction had 6 bases not matched to a gene; V was cut back by 4 bases and J by 1 base. DNA of the CDR3: TGTGCCAGTAGTACCCCAGGGGGCGGAAGCAATCAGCCCCAGCATTTT. Its protein product is CASSTPGGGSNQPQHF.

The chain joins TRBV6-6 to TRBJ1-2; 8 nucleotides match TRBD1. Looked up from germline, CDR1 is MNHNY and CDR2 is SVGAGI (reference sequence). Germline trimming cut 6 bases from V and 7 bases from J; bases unmatched to any gene: 4. The CDR3 has 12 residues. DNA of the CDR3: TGTGCCAGCAGGCAGGGGGCGTTTGGCTACACCTTC. Encoded protein: CASRQGAFGYTF.

This clone has a single count. This chain uses TRBV5-4 with TRBJ2-5; 7 nucleotides agree with TRBD1. The CDR3 is 15 residues long. Germline-derived CDR1 and CDR2 are SGHNT and YYREEE (reference sequence). The junction had 9 bases not matched to a gene; V was cut back by 5 bases and J by 2 bases. The CDR3 DNA is TGTGCCAGCAGGCCAGGGGGAAGGGGGCAAGAGACCCAGTACTTC. Translation: CASRPGGRGQETQYF.

The rearrangement uses TRBV28 and TRBJ1-4; D might be TRBD1 (6 bases). Germline V gene data show CDR1 as MDHEN and CDR2 as SYDVKM. With 6 bases removed from V and 7 bases from J, the gap between germline ends came to 18 bases. The CDR3 contains 15 residues. CDR3 amino acids: CASSPTGRGAEKLFF. CDR3 nucleotide sequence: TGTGCCAGCAGCCCCACGGGCAGGGGTGCTGAAAAACTGTTTTTT.

This clone has just a few counts. V and J are TRBV28 and TRBJ1-5; 9 bases map to TRBD1. Germline V CDR1 and CDR2: MDHEN, SYDVKM. V lost 6 bases to trimming and J lost 1 base; unmatched junction nucleotides: 7. The CDR3 is 16 residues long. As DNA, the CDR3 is TGTGCCAGCAGGGACAGGGGACCTGCGAGCAATCAGCCCCAGCATTTT. Translation: CASRDRGPASNQPQHF. Supplemented by reference TRBV28 and TRBJ1-5, the full variable domain reads DVKVTQSSRYLVKRTGEKVFLECVQDMDHENMFWYRQDPGLGLRLIYFSYDVKMKEKGDIPEGYSVSREKKERFSLILESASTNQTSMYLCASRDRGPASNQPQHFGDGTRLSIL.

V and J are TRBV7-9 and TRBJ1-5; D gene uncertain. V was pared by 4 bases and J by 3 bases, with 10 bases between. Germline V CDR1 and CDR2: SEHNR, FQNEAQ (reference sequence). This CDR3 region has 14 residues. The CDR3 spells CASSYGFLNQPQHF. CDR3 DNA: TGTGCCAGCAGCTACGGGTTCCTCAATCAGCCCCAGCATTTT.

The V gene is TRBV5-1, the J gene TRBJ2-3; TRBD2 aligns across 7 bases. V was pared by 5 bases and J by 6 bases, with 12 bases of the junction left unmatched. The CDR3 consists of 15 residues. The germline gives CDR1 SGHRS, CDR2 YFSETQ. The CDR3 reads CASSFGRPLRDTQYF. Written as DNA, the CDR3 is TGCGCCAGCAGTTTCGGGAGGCCACTGCGGGATACGCAGTATTTT.

The chain links TRBV11-2 to TRBJ2-3; no clear D. V gave up 1 base and J gave up 5 bases, with 10 bases separating them. Germline-derived CDR1 and CDR2 are SGHAT and FQNNGV. The CDR3 spans 14 residues. The CDR3 coding sequence is TGTGCCAGCAGCTTAGCCATGCCGGGAGATACGCAGTATTTT. The encoded protein is CASSLAMPGDTQYF. Complete variable domain (other parts from reference TRBV11-2 and TRBJ2-3): EAGVAQSPRYKIIEKRQSVAFWCNPISGHATLYWYQQILGQGPKLLIQFQNNGVVDDSQLPKDRFSAERLKGVDSTLKIQPAKLEDSAVYLCASSLAMPGDTQYFGPGTRLTVL.

The gene calls are TRBV5-1 and TRBJ2-1; D is unresolved. V was clipped by 4 bases and J by 12 bases, with 26 bases between them. Germline V gene sequence: CDR1 SGHRS, CDR2 YFSETQ. This CDR3 is 16 amino acids long. The CDR3 loop is CASSLGGGTAGLGQFF. The CDR3 bases are TGCGCCAGCAGCCTGGGTGGCGGCACCGCTGGTTTGGGGCAGTTCTTC.

The chain is built from TRBV28 and TRBJ1-1; no firm D call. This CDR3 comprises 12 residues. With 4 bases removed from V and 11 bases from J, the gap between germline ends came to 14 bases. CDR1 and CDR2 from the germline V gene are MDHEN and SYDVKM. CDR3 sequence reads: CASSSSELRAFF. The CDR3 DNA follows: TGTGCCAGCAGTTCTTCAGAACTGAGGGCTTTCTTT.

V gene TRBV7-2 combines with J gene TRBJ1-2; perhaps TRBD1 as D (6 bases). Germline CDR1 reads SGHTA; CDR2 reads FQGNSA. V lost 2 bases, J lost 4 bases, and 17 bases lay in between. The CDR3 covers 16 residues. CDR3 amino acids: CASSLIPGTTTYGYTF. The CDR3 bases are TGTGCCAGCAGCTTAATCCCCGGGACAACTACCTATGGCTACACCTTC.

The rearrangement uses TRBV5-1 and TRBJ2-1, with TRBD2 matching 7 bases. The CDR3 totals 15 residues. V dropped 4 bases and J dropped 4; count of bases not matched to a gene: 8. Germline-derived CDR1 and CDR2 are SGHRS and YFSETQ. The CDR3 coding sequence is TGCGCCAGCAGCGCGGCGGGAGCTGTATACAATGAGCAGTTCTTC. It specifies CASSAAGAVYNEQFF.

V gene TRBV19 combines with J gene TRBJ2-2; a weak D match, TRBD2 (6 bases). The V gene lost 5 bases and the J gene lost 4 bases, with 23 bases spanning the gap. This CDR3 spans 18 amino acids. Germline CDR1 LNHDA, CDR2 SQIVND (reference sequence). CDR3 loop: CASSSRAGGSRITGELFF. CDR3 nucleotides: TGTGCCAGTAGTTCCAGGGCCGGGGGAAGTCGTATCACCGGGGAGCTGTTTTTT.

The rearrangement joins TRBV19 to TRBJ1-4; 7 bases agree with TRBD1. CDR1 and CDR2 (germline): LNHDA, SQIVND (reference sequence). J lost 8 bases, V lost 6 bases, and 9 bases had no gene match. The CDR3 is 14 residues long. CDR3 sequence (DNA): TGTGCCAGTAGGAAAGACAGGGTCGGGGAAAAACTGTTTTTT. It codes for CASRKDRVGEKLFF.

As DNA, the CDR3 is TGTGCCAGCAGACAAACAGCGAACACTGAAGCTTTCTTT. This codes for CASRQTANTEAFF. The J gene is TRBJ1-1, the V gene TRBV28; D not resolved. V gave up 6 bases and J gave up 1 base, with 9 bases separating them. The germline CDR1 and CDR2 sequences are MDHEN and SYDVKM. This CDR3 is built from 13 residues.

The V gene is TRBV16, the J gene TRBJ1-5, with 7 bases matching TRBD1. The CDR3 extends over 15 amino acids. Germline V gene lookup returns CDR1 KGHSY and CDR2 FQNENV. V lost 0 bases to trimming and J lost 3 bases; unmatched junction nucleotides: 2. The CDR3: CASSQSDRVNQPQHF. The CDR3 DNA follows: TGTGCCAGCAGCCAATCCGACAGGGTCAATCAGCCCCAGCATTTT.